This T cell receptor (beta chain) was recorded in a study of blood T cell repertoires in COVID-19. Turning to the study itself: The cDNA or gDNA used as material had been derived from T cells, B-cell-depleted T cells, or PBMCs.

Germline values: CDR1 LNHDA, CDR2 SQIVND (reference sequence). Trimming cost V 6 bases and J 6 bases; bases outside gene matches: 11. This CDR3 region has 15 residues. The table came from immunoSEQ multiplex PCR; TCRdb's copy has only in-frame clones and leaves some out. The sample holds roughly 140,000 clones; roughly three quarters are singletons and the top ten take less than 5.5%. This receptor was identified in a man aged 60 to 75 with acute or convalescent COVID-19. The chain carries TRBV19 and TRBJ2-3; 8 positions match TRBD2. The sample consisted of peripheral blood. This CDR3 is CASRPGLEAPDTQYF. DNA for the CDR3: TGTGCCAGTAGGCCGGGACTAGAGGCGCCGGATACGCAGTATTTT.